The 5 T cell receptor beta chains reported below all come from one sample, sequenced in a study of blood T cell repertoires in COVID-19. Using immunoSEQ multiplex PCR, the repertoire was profiled, and TCRdb retains in-frame clones only, with some absent. The data show hundreds of thousands of clones, with around 87% seen just once and roughly 1% held by the top ten. The sequenced sample was PBMCs or T cells enriched from blood (not recorded which). These receptors came from a man aged 18 to 30 who had recovered from COVID-19.

The chain has TRBV5-6 and TRBJ2-7, with 9 bases that match TRBD1. Germline CDR1 SGHDT, CDR2 YYEEEE. Unmatched junction bases numbered 12, after V lost 2 bases and J lost 6 bases. The CDR3 consists of 16 residues. CDR3 sequence reads: CASSFTATGTGIEQYF. For the CDR3, the DNA is TGTGCCAGCAGCTTTACAGCTACCGGGACAGGGATCGAGCAGTACTTC.

This clone was recorded only once. The gene calls are TRBV3-1 (or the pseudogene TRBV3-2) and TRBJ2-7, with 7 bases that match TRBD1. The CDR3 totals 14 residues. Per the germline V gene, CDR1 is LGHDT and CDR2 is YNNKEL (reference sequence). Trimming cost V 2 bases and J 6 bases; bases outside gene matches: 7. The CDR3 nucleotides are TGTGCCAGCAGCCAAACCCACAGGGGAAGCGAGCAGTACTTC. This sequence encodes CASSQTHRGSEQYF.

This chain joins TRBV6-5 and TRBJ2-1; TRBD1 matches at 7 bases. Per germline, CDR1 MNHEY and CDR2 SVGAGI. CDR3 length equals 15 residues. Trimming at V came to 5 bases and at J to 0 bases, leaving 4 bases not matched to a gene. The CDR3 DNA reads TGTGCCAGCAGTCGACAGGGCTACTCCTACAATGAGCAGTTCTTC. This translates into CASSRQGYSYNEQFF.

The chain is built from TRBV9 and TRBJ2-2; TRBD1 aligns across 10 bases. V shed 3 bases and J 5 bases; nucleotides not matched to a gene: 4. The V gene's germline CDR1 is SGDLS and CDR2 YYNGEE. CDR3 length equals 15 residues. CDR3 nucleotides: TGTGCCAGCAGCGCCCCGGGACAGGGGACCGGGGAGCTGTTTTTT. Protein product: CASSAPGQGTGELFF. The full variable domain, in which reference TRBV9 and TRBJ2-2 provide the parts outside the CDR3, is DSGVTQTPKHLITATGQRVTLRCSPRSGDLSVYWYQQSLDQGLQFLIQYYNGEERAKGNILERFSAQQFPDLHSELNLSSLELGDSALYFCASSAPGQGTGELFFGEGSRLTVL.

The chain is built from TRBV5-5 and TRBJ2-5, with a weak D call TRBD1 (6 bases). With 2 bases removed from V and 5 bases from J, the gap between germline ends came to 10 bases. The length of the CDR3 is 13 residues. In germline, CDR1 is SGHKS, CDR2 YYEKEE (reference sequence). The CDR3 protein is CASSFTGSETQYF. The CDR3 coding sequence is TGTGCCAGCAGCTTTACAGGGTCGGAGACCCAGTACTTC.